The sequence of this TCR beta chain was determined in a study of control samples from healthy donors and cancer patients. The germline CDR1 and CDR2 sequences are MNHEY and SVGAGI. The CDR3 spans 15 residues. Losses at the gene ends were 7 bases for V and 0 bases for J; bases not matched to a gene: 7. Here immunoSEQ multiplex PCR was the method, and the copy in TCRdb shows in-frame clones only, minus some. The sample yields tens of thousands of clones, roughly 90% seen once. Sequencing was carried out using PBMCs. This receptor was obtained from a man aged 30 to 45 with colorectal cancer. The gene calls are TRBV6-5 and TRBJ2-5; 8 bases map to TRBD2. The CDR3 here is CASTGLAANQETQYF. CDR3 nucleotides: TGTGCCAGCACTGGACTAGCCGCTAACCAAGAGACCCAGTACTTC.